These 17 T cell receptor beta chains originate from one sample sequenced in a study of technical replicates of blood from a handful of donors. Produced via immunoSEQ multiplex PCR; TCRdb's table is partial and in-frame only. The sample carries approximately 87,000 clones, 75% to 95% recorded once. Input material: T cells isolated from PBMCs. The receptors shown here come from a human donor in good health. Some clones in this sample may be carry-over from other donors' samples.

This chain's CDR3 is CASSHGDRLYEQYF. The CDR3 DNA reads TGTGCCAGCAGCCACGGGGACAGGTTATACGAGCAGTACTTC. The chain couples TRBV5-5 to TRBJ2-7, with 8 bases that match TRBD1. The germline V gene has CDR1 SGHKS and CDR2 YYEKEE (reference sequence). The CDR3 is 14 amino acids. The V segment lost 4 bases and the J segment 4 bases; nucleotides outside the gene matches: 7.

V usage is TRBV6-1 and J usage is TRBJ2-7; a weak D match, TRBD2 (5 bases). Germline V gene sequence: CDR1 MNHNS, CDR2 SASEGT. The CDR3 has 11 residues. Trimming removed 11 bases from V and 5 bases from J, with 13 bases in between. CDR3 in DNA: TGTGCCCTGGGAGCACCCCACGAGCAGTACTTC. This gives the protein CALGAPHEQYF.

This chain connects TRBV4-2 to TRBJ2-1; D is uncertain. Looked up from germline, CDR1 is LGHNA and CDR2 is YNFKEQ. Trimming shortened V by 0 bases and J by 0 bases, and 18 bases separated the two germline ends. CDR3 size: 19 residues. The CDR3 here is CASSQDLRAELYSYNEQFF. Here the CDR3 DNA reads TGTGCCAGCAGCCAAGATCTTCGCGCGGAGCTATACTCCTACAATGAGCAGTTCTTC.

V usage is TRBV19 and J usage is TRBJ2-7; no firm D call. The germline CDR1 and CDR2 sequences are LNHDA and SQIVND (reference sequence). CDR3 length: 14 residues. The V end was cut by 5 bases, the J end by 0 bases, with 11 bases between. CDR3 sequence reads: CASSPGGTSYEQYF. In DNA form, the CDR3 reads TGTGCCAGTAGTCCTGGTGGCACCTCCTACGAGCAGTACTTC.

The CDR3: CASSVEPRGSDEQYF. The CDR3 DNA reads as TGTGCCAGCAGCGTAGAACCCCGGGGGAGTGACGAGCAGTACTTC. The V and J genes are TRBV9 and TRBJ2-7; TRBD2 might be the D (6 bases). The CDR3 is 15 amino acids. V was pared by 0 bases and J by 5 bases, with 15 bases between. Germline assignment: CDR1 SGDLS and CDR2 YYNGEE.

The J gene is TRBJ2-1, the V gene TRBV9; no firm D call. V was pared by 0 bases and J by 8 bases, with 12 bases between. Germline values: CDR1 SGDLS, CDR2 YYNGEE. The CDR3 is made up of 14 amino acids. CDR3 loop: CASSVVTSADEQFF. The CDR3 nucleotides are TGTGCCAGCAGCGTAGTTACCAGCGCAGATGAGCAGTTCTTC. Full variable domain (outside the CDR3, taken from reference TRBV9 and TRBJ2-1): DSGVTQTPKHLITATGQRVTLRCSPRSGDLSVYWYQQSLDQGLQFLIQYYNGEERAKGNILERFSAQQFPDLHSELNLSSLELGDSALYFCASSVVTSADEQFFGPGTRLTVL.

The chain uses TRBV6-1 and TRBJ1-2; 9 nucleotides line up with TRBD1. V shed 4 bases, J shed 6 bases, and the junction held 3 bases outside the gene matches. Germline lookup yields CDR1 MNHNS and CDR2 SASEGT. This CDR3 is built from 13 residues. CDR3 bases: TGTGCCAGCAGTGGACGGGACAGGGATGGCTACACCTTC. Translation gives CASSGRDRDGYTF.

This rearrangement joins TRBV9 to TRBJ2-5, with TRBD1 as a possible D gene (6 bases). The CDR3 loop spans 14 amino acids. Germline V gene data show CDR1 as SGDLS and CDR2 as YYNGEE. The germline V and J ends were trimmed by 5 bases and 1 base, with 12 bases remaining between them. As DNA, the CDR3 is TGTGCCAGCAGGAAGGACAGCATCCAAGAGACCCAGTACTTC. Its protein is CASRKDSIQETQYF. Combining the CDR3 with reference TRBV9 and TRBJ2-5 gives the whole variable domain DSGVTQTPKHLITATGQRVTLRCSPRSGDLSVYWYQQSLDQGLQFLIQYYNGEERAKGNILERFSAQQFPDLHSELNLSSLELGDSALYFCASRKDSIQETQYFGPGTRLLVL.

The V and J genes are TRBV2 and TRBJ2-1; 15 bases match TRBD2. V lost 6 bases and J lost 7; bases outside the gene matches: 4. This CDR3 has 15 amino acids. Germline loops: CDR1 SNHLY, CDR2 FYNNEI. The chain's CDR3 is CASRGGLAGGNEQFF. The CDR3 coding sequence is TGTGCCAGCAGAGGGGGACTAGCGGGGGGAAATGAGCAGTTCTTC.

The chain uses TRBV19 and TRBJ1-5, with TRBD1 matching 8 bases. This CDR3 is built from 14 residues. Germline V gene sequence: CDR1 LNHDA, CDR2 SQIVND (reference sequence). V was pared by 4 bases and J by 9 bases, with 8 bases of the junction left unmatched. For the CDR3, the DNA is TGTGCCAGTAGTACGGACAGGGAAGGGGTGCCCCAGCATTTT. It yields the protein CASSTDREGVPQHF.

The rearrangement uses TRBV4-3 and TRBJ2-5; tentatively, D is TRBD1 (6 bases). CDR1 LGHNA and CDR2 YSLEER come from the germline V gene. This CDR3 is built from 14 residues. V was shortened by 4 bases and J by 7 bases, with 16 bases between the two germline ends. For the CDR3, the DNA is TGCGCCAGCAGCCGGATCACAGGGAACGGGACCCAGTACTTC. This encodes CASSRITGNGTQYF.

This chain uses TRBV5-1 with TRBJ2-6, with unresolved D. The V and J ends lost 4 bases and 0 bases respectively, with 8 bases between them. Germline loops: CDR1 SGHRS, CDR2 YFSETQ. The CDR3 has 15 residues. The DNA for the CDR3 is TGCGCCAGCAGCCTACCTACCTCTGGGGCCAACGTCCTGACTTTC. Residues: CASSLPTSGANVLTF. Using reference TRBV5-1 and TRBJ2-6 for the parts outside the CDR3, the full variable domain is KAGVTQTPRYLIKTRGQQVTLSCSPISGHRSVSWYQQTPGQGLQFLFEYFSETQRNKGNFPGRFSGRQFSNSRSEMNVSTLELGDSALYLCASSLPTSGANVLTFGAGSRLTVL.

This clone occurred once. CDR3 sequence: CAWGTARDTEAFF. Written as DNA, the CDR3 is TGTGCCTGGGGGACAGCCCGGGACACTGAAGCTTTCTTT. The rearrangement links TRBV30 to TRBJ1-1, with TRBD1 identical over 7 bases. J was trimmed by 3 bases and V by 5 bases; bases with no gene match: 6. The germline CDR1 and CDR2 sequences are GTSNPN and SVGIG (reference sequence). This CDR3 contains 13 residues.

The gene calls are TRBV7-3 and TRBJ2-3, with D tentatively TRBD1 (5 bases). The germline V gene encodes CDR1 SGHTA and CDR2 FQGTGA. Trimming took 3 bases from V and 5 from J, leaving 12 bases between them. CDR3 length: 14 amino acids. CDR3 DNA sequence: TGTGCCAGCAGCTTTTTAGGGGAAAAAGATACGCAGTATTTT. This encodes CASSFLGEKDTQYF.

This chain links TRBV6-4 with TRBJ2-6; 8 bases agree with TRBD1. CDR3 length: 16 amino acids. Germline V gene lookup returns CDR1 MRHNA and CDR2 SNTAGT. V was clipped by 5 bases and J by 3 bases; unmatched bases: 6. The CDR3 spells CASSSDRAFGANVLTF. The CDR3 DNA sequence: TGTGCCAGCAGTTCGGACAGGGCATTTGGGGCCAACGTCCTGACTTTC.

The chain has TRBV9 and TRBJ2-7, with 8 bases lining up with TRBD2. V lost 4 bases and J lost 5; bases outside the gene matches: 8. CDR1 is SGDLS and CDR2 is YYNGEE in the germline V gene. The CDR3 is 14 residues long. The CDR3 DNA sequence: TGTGCCAGCAGCATGAGCGGGAGCCCCCACGAGCAGTACTTC. Protein: CASSMSGSPHEQYF.

The chain recombines TRBV11-2 with TRBJ2-7; 8 positions agree with TRBD1. The germline V gene encodes CDR1 SGHAT and CDR2 FQNNGV. V lost 9 bases and J lost 0; bases outside the gene matches: 7. CDR3 length: 14 residues. Here the CDR3 reads CASLNRGSSYEQYF. Written as DNA, the CDR3 is TGTGCCAGTTTAAACAGGGGGTCCTCCTACGAGCAGTACTTC.